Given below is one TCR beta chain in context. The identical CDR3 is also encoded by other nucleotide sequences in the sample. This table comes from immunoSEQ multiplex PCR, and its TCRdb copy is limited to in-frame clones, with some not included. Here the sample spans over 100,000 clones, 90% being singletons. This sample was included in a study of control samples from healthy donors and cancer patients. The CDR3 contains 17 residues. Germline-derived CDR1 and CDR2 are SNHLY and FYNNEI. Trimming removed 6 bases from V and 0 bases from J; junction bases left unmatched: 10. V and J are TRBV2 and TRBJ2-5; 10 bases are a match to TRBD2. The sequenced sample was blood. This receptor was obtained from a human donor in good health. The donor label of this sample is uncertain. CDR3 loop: CASSELAGMMYQETQYF. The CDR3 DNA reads TGTGCCAGCAGCGAACTAGCGGGGATGATGTACCAAGAGACCCAGTACTTC.